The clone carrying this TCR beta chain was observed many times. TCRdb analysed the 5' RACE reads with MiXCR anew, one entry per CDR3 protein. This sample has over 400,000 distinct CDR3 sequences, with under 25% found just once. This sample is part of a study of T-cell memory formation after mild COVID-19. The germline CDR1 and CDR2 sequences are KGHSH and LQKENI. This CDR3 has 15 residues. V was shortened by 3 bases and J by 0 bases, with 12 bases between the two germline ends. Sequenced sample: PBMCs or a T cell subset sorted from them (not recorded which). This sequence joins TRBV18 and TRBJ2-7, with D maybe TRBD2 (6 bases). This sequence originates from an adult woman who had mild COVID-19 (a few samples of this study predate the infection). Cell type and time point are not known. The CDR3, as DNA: TGTGCCAGCTCACCTCCGGGACTGAGCTCCTACGAGCAGTACTTC. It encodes CASSPPGLSSYEQYF.